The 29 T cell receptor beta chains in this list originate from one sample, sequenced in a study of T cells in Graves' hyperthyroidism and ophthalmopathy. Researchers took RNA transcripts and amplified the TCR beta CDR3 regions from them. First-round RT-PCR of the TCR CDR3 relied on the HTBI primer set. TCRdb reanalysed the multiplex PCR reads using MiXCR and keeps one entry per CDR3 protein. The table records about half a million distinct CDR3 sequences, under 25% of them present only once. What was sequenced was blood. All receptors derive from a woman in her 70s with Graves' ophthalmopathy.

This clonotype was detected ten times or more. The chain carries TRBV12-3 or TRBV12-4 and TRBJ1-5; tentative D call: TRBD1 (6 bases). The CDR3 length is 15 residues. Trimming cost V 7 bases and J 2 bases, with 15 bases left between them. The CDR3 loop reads CASTAGQFGNQPQHF. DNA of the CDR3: TGTGCCAGCACCGCGGGACAATTTGGCAATCAGCCCCAGCATTTT.

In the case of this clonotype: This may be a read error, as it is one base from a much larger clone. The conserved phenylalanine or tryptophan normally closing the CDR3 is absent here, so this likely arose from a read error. The CDR3 DNA follows: TGTGCCAGCAGTTTTTGGGCGACGGATTCCAGGACTGAAGCTTTCCTT. Translation: CASSFWATDSRTEAFL. This chain uses TRBV12-3 or TRBV12-4 with TRBJ1-1; D ambiguous. V was shortened by 3 bases and J by 5 bases, with 19 bases between the two germline ends. CDR3 length: 16 amino acids.

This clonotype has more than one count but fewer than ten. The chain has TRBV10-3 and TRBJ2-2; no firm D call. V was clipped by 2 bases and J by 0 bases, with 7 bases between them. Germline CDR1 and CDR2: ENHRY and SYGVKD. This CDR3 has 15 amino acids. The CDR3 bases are TGTGCCATCAGTGAGGGCGGACCGAACACCGGGGAGCTGTTTTTT. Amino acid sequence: CAISEGGPNTGELFF.

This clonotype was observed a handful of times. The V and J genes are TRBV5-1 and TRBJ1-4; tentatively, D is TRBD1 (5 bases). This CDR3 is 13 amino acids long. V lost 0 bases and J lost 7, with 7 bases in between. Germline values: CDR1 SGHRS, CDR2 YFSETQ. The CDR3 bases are TGCGCCAGCAGCTTGGAGGGGCGTGAAAAACTGTTTTTT. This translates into CASSLEGREKLFF.

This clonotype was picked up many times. The CDR3 coding sequence is TGTGCCAGCAGCAATGCAGGGGGGAGCTCCTACGAGCAGTACTTC. It translates to CASSNAGGSSYEQYF. The genes are TRBV28 and TRBJ2-7, with D perhaps matching TRBD1 (7 bases). Between the trimmed V and J ends, which lost 6 bases and 0 bases, there was a span of 15 bases. The CDR3 sequence is 15 residues long. Per the germline V gene, CDR1 is MDHEN and CDR2 is SYDVKM.

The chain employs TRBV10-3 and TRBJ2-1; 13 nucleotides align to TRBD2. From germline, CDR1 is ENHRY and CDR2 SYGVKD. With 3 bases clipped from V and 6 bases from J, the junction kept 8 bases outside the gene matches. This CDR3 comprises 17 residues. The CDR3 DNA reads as TGTGCCATCAGTGATATACTAGCGGGAGGGCCTTTCAATGAGCAGTTCTTC. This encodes CAISDILAGGPFNEQFF.

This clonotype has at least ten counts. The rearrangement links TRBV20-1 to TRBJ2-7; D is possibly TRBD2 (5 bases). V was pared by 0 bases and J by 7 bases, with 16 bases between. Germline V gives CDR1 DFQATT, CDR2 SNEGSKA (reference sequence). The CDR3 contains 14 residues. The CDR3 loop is CSARDRGGVWEQYF. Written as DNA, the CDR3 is TGCAGTGCTAGAGATCGGGGTGGCGTGTGGGAGCAGTACTTC.

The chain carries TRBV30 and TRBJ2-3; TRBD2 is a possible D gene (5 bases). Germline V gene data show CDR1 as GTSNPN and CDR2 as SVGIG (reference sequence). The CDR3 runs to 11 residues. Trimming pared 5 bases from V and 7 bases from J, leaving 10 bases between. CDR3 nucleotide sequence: TGTGCCTGGGGGCTAGCATATACGCAGTATTTT. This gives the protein CAWGLAYTQYF.

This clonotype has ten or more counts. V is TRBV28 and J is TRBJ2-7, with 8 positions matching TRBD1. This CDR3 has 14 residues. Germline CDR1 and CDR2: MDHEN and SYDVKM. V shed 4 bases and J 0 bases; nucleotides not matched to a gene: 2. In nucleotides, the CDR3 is TGTGCCAGCAGTTCAGGGGGCGCCTCCTACGAGCAGTACTTC. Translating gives CASSSGGASYEQYF.

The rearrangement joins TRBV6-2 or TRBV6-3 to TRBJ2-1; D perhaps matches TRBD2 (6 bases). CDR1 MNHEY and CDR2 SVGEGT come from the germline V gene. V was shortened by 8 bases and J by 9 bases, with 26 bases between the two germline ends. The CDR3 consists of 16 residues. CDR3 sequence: CASHGMAGLGGVEQFF. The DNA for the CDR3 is TGTGCCAGCCATGGTATGGCGGGACTCGGTGGGGTTGAGCAGTTCTTC.

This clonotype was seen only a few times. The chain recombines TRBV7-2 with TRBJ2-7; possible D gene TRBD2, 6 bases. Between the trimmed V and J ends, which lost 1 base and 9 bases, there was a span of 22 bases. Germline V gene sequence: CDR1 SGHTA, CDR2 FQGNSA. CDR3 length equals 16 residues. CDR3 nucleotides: TGTGCCAGCAGCTTAGTCATGGGGAGGAAATCTACGGGGCAGTACTTC. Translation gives CASSLVMGRKSTGQYF.

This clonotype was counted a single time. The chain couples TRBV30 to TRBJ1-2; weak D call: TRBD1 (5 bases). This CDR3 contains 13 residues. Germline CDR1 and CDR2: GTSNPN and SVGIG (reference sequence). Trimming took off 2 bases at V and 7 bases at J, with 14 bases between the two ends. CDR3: CAWSITGTGGYTF. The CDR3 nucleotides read TGTGCCTGGAGTATTACCGGGACGGGTGGCTACACCTTC.

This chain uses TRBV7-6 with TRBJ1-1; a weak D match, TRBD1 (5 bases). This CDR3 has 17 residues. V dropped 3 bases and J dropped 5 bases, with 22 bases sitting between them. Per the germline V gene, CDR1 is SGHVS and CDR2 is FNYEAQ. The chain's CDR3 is CASSFVRDFGSVTEAFF. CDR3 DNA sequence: TGTGCCAGCAGCTTTGTCAGGGACTTTGGGTCGGTTACTGAAGCTTTCTTT.

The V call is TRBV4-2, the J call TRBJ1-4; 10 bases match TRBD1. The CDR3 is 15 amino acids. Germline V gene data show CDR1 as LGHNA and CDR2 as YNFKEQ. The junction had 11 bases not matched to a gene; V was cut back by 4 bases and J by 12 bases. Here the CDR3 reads CASSLTGQGISELFF. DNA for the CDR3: TGTGCCAGCAGCCTCACGGGACAGGGGATTTCGGAACTGTTTTTT.

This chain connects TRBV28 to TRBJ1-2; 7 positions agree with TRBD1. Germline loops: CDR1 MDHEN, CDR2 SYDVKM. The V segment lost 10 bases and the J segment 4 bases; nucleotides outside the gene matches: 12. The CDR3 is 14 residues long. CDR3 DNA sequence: TGTGCCACCTGTACAGGGGCTCTTGGCTATGGCTACACCTTC. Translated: CATCTGALGYGYTF.

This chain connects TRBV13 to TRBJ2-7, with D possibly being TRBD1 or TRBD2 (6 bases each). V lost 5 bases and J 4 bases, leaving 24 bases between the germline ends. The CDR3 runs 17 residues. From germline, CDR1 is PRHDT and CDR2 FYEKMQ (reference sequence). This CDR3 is CASSPLGAAGWGYEQYF. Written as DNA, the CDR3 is TGTGCCAGCAGCCCTTTGGGGGCAGCGGGTTGGGGGTACGAGCAGTACTTC.

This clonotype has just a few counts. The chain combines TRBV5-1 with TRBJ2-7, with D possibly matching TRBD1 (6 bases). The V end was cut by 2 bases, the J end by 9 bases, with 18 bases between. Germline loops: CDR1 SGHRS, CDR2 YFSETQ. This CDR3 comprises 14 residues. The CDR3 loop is CASSLRQDRQGQYF. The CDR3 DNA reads TGCGCCAGCAGCTTACGACAGGACCGACAAGGGCAGTACTTC. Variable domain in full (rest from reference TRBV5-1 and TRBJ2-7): KAGVTQTPRYLIKTRGQQVTLSCSPISGHRSVSWYQQTPGQGLQFLFEYFSETQRNKGNFPGRFSGRQFSNSRSEMNVSTLELGDSALYLCASSLRQDRQGQYFGPGTRLTVT.

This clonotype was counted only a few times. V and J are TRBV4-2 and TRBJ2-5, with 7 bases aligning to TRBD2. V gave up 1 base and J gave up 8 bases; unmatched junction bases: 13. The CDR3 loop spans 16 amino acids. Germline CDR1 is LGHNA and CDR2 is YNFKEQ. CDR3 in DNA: TGTGCCAGCAGCCAAGTGACGGACTGGGGAGGGTTTACCCAGTACTTC. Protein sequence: CASSQVTDWGGFTQYF.

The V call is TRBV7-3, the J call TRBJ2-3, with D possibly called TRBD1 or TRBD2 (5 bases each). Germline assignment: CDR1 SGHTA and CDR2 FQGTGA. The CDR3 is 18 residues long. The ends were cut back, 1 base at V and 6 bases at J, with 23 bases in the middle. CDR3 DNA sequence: TGTGCCAGCAGCTTAATGATCGGGGACGGTAGCCCGTCCGATACGCAGTATTTT. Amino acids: CASSLMIGDGSPSDTQYF.

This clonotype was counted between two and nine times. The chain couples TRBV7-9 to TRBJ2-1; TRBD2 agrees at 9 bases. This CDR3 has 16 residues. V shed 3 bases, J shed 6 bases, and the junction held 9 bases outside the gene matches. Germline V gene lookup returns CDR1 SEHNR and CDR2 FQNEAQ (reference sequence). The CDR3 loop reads CASSFAQGLASNEQFF. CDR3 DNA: TGTGCCAGCAGCTTTGCTCAGGGACTAGCTTCCAATGAGCAGTTCTTC.

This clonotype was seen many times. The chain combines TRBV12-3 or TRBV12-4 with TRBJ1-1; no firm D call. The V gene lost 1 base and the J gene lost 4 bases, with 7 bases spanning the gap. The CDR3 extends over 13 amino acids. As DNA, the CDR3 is TGTGCCAGCAGTTTAGGTGCAGTCACTGAAGCTTTCTTT. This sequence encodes CASSLGAVTEAFF.

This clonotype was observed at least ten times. The CDR3 region has the DNA TGTGCCAGCAGTGAAGCAGGTAGTAGCGGGAGAAGGAACACCGGGGAGCTGTTTTTT. Translating gives CASSEAGSSGRRNTGELFF. The chain joins TRBV2 to TRBJ2-2; TRBD2 matches 9 bases. J gave up 1 base and V 0 bases, and 9 bases lay outside the gene matches. The germline V gene has CDR1 SNHLY and CDR2 FYNNEI. This CDR3 has 19 amino acids.

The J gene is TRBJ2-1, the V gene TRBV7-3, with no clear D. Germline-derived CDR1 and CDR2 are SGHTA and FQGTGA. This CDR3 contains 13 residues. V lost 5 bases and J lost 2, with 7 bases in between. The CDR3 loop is CASSPAAYNEQFF. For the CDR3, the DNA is TGTGCCAGCAGCCCCGCCGCCTACAATGAGCAGTTCTTC.

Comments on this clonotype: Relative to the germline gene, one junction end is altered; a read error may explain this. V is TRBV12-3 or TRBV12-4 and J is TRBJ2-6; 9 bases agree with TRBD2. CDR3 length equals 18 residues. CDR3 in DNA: TGTGCCAGCAGTCTTTTTAGCGGGAGAAGCTCTAGGGCCAACGTCCTGACTTTC. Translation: CASSLFSGRSSRANVLTF.

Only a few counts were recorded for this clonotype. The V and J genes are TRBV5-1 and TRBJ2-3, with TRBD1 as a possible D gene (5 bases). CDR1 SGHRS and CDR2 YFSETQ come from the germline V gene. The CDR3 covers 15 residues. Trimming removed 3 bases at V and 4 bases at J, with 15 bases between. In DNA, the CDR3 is TGCGCCAGCAGCTCCCTACCGACAGATTCAGATACGCAGTATTTT. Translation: CASSSLPTDSDTQYF.

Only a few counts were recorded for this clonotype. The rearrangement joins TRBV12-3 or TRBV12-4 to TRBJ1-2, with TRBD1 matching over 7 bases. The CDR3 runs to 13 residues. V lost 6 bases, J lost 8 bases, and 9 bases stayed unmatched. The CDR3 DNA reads TGTGCCAGCAGGACCGGGACAGAAGGCGGCTACACCTTC. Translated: CASRTGTEGGYTF.

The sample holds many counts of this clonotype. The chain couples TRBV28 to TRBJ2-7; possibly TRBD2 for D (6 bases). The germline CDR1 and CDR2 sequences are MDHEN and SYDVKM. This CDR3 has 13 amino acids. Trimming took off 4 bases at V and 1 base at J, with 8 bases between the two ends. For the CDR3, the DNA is TGTGCCAGCAGTTACGGGAGATCCTACGAGCAGTACTTC. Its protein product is CASSYGRSYEQYF.

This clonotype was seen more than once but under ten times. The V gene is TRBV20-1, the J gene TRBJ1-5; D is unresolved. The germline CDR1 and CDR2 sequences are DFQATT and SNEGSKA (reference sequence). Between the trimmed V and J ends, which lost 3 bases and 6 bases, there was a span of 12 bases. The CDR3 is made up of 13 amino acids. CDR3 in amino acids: CSASREGCQPQHF. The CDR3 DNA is TGCAGTGCTAGCCGAGAGGGATGTCAGCCCCAGCATTTT.

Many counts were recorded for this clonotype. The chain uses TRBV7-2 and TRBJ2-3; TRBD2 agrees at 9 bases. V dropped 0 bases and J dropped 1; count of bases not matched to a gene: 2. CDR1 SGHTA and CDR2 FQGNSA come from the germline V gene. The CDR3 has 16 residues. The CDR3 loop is CASSLAAGGGTDTQYF. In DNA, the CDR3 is TGTGCCAGCAGCTTAGCGGCGGGAGGGGGCACAGATACGCAGTATTTT.